Each of the 22 T cell receptor beta chains below was sequenced from the same sample in a study of shared T cell receptors in the human thymus. Assay used: immunoSEQ multiplex PCR; TCRdb lists only in-frame clones, some missing. The sample lists more than 550,000 clones; roughly 85% were seen once. The data also belong to a second study, concerning human thymus T cells.

The sample taken for sequencing was thymocytes. The source of these receptors is a girl in the first two years of life with a congenital heart defect.

The chain carries TRBV15 and TRBJ1-1; TRBD1 is a possible D gene (5 bases). Germline assignment: CDR1 LNHNV and CDR2 YYDKDF (reference sequence). V was trimmed by 3 bases and J by 3 bases, leaving 11 bases between them. The CDR3 runs 14 residues. The CDR3 spells CATSRTERHTEAFF. The CDR3 nucleotides read TGTGCCACCAGCAGGACAGAGCGACACACTGAAGCTTTCTTT. Looking up the rest from reference TRBV15 and TRBJ1-1 gives the full variable domain: DAMVIQNPRYQVTQFGKPVTLSCSQTLNHNVMYWYQQKSSQAPKLLFHYYDKDFNNEADTPDNFQSRRPNTSFCFLDIRSPGLGDTAMYLCATSRTERHTEAFFGQGTRLTVV.

This chain links TRBV29-1 with TRBJ2-5; tentatively, D is TRBD2 (6 bases). CDR1 and CDR2 from the germline V gene are SQVTM and ANQGSEA. The length of the CDR3 is 13 residues. The V and J ends lost 4 bases and 3 bases respectively, with 12 bases between them. In DNA form, the CDR3 reads TGCAGCGTTGTGGACGGGGGAAAAGAGACCCAGTACTTC. Its protein is CSVVDGGKETQYF.

The gene calls are TRBV7-9 and TRBJ1-1; D gene uncertain. The CDR3 sequence is 13 residues long. Germline-derived CDR1 and CDR2 are SEHNR and FQNEAQ (reference sequence). The V gene lost 1 base and the J gene lost 4 bases, with 7 bases spanning the gap. CDR3 protein: CASSLGTSTEAFF. The CDR3 region has the DNA TGTGCCAGCAGCTTAGGCACGAGCACTGAAGCTTTCTTT.

The gene calls are TRBV27 and TRBJ1-1, with D possibly TRBD1 on 6 matching bases. The CDR3 is 20 amino acids. Per germline, CDR1 MNHEY and CDR2 SMNVEV (reference sequence). The V end lost 2 bases, the J end lost 0 bases, and 25 bases lay between the germline ends. CDR3 in amino acids: CASSLVFKKGVEAVNTEAFF. The CDR3, as DNA: TGTGCCAGCAGTTTAGTTTTTAAGAAGGGGGTTGAGGCGGTGAACACTGAAGCTTTCTTT.

DNA for the CDR3: TGCGCCAGCAGCTTGGTACGGGTTAGCTCCTACGAGCAGTACTTC. Its protein product is CASSLVRVSSYEQYF. The chain has TRBV5-1 and TRBJ2-7, with D uncertain. Germline CDR1 SGHRS, CDR2 YFSETQ. The germline V and J ends were trimmed by 0 bases and 0 bases, with 10 bases remaining between them. CDR3 size: 15 residues.

The rearrangement links TRBV2 to TRBJ2-7; D is unclear. This CDR3 is 10 amino acids long. Looked up from germline, CDR1 is SNHLY and CDR2 is FYNNEI. V dropped 4 bases and J dropped 10 bases, with 8 bases sitting between them. The CDR3 sequence is CASSGRFQYF. In DNA, the CDR3 is TGTGCCAGCAGTGGCCGGTTTCAGTACTTC.

The chain combines TRBV15 with TRBJ2-7, with TRBD2 matching 8 bases. Germline V lookup: CDR1 LNHNV, CDR2 YYDKDF (reference sequence). This CDR3 region has 14 residues. The junction had 11 bases not matched to a gene; V was cut back by 3 bases and J by 10 bases. This CDR3 is CATSSRAGARAQYF. Here the CDR3 DNA reads TGTGCCACCAGCAGCAGAGCGGGGGCCCGAGCCCAGTACTTC.

This chain's CDR3 is CAISVETGDQPQHF. The CDR3, as DNA: TGTGCCATCAGTGTTGAGACAGGGGATCAGCCCCAGCATTTT. The chain has TRBV10-3 and TRBJ1-5; 8 bases are a match to TRBD1. The CDR3 totals 14 residues. Germline V gives CDR1 ENHRY, CDR2 SYGVKD. The junction had 4 bases not matched to a gene; V was cut back by 4 bases and J by 5 bases.

This chain links TRBV4-1 with TRBJ1-2; no clear D gene. Germline-derived CDR1 and CDR2 are MGHRA and YSYEKL. The V gene lost 0 bases and the J gene lost 2 bases, with 13 bases spanning the gap. CDR3 size: 16 residues. CDR3 region: CASSQDGVGLNYGYTF. CDR3 bases: TGCGCCAGCAGCCAAGATGGCGTGGGCTTAAACTATGGCTACACCTTC.

This sequence joins TRBV19 and TRBJ2-1; the match to TRBD1 covers 10 bases. V shed 5 bases and J 7 bases; nucleotides not matched to a gene: 8. Germline CDR1 and CDR2: LNHDA and SQIVND (reference sequence). This CDR3 has 15 residues. CDR3 nucleotides: TGTGCCAGTAGTGCTCGGGGACAGGGGCCGAATGAGCAGTTCTTC. Translated, it gives CASSARGQGPNEQFF.

V usage is TRBV7-2 and J usage is TRBJ2-5; 7 bases are shared with TRBD2. This CDR3 contains 16 residues. With V trimmed by 5 bases and J by 5 bases, 14 bases remained unmatched. CDR1 and CDR2 from the germline V gene are SGHTA and FQGNSA. The CDR3 coding sequence is TGTGCCAGCAGCGCGCCCCTGACGGGGGGAAGGGAGACCCAGTACTTC. This codes for CASSAPLTGGRETQYF.

The CDR3 DNA is TGCGCCAGCAGCGCGGACATTGAAGAGACCCAGTACTTC. It codes for CASSADIEETQYF. The V and J genes are TRBV5-1 and TRBJ2-5, with a weak D call TRBD1 (5 bases). Germline V CDR1 and CDR2: SGHRS, YFSETQ. V was trimmed by 4 bases and J by 3 bases, leaving 10 bases between them. The CDR3 sequence is 13 residues long.

This CDR3 reads CASSGLAGGPEQYF. The CDR3 DNA reads TGTGCCAGCAGTGGACTAGCGGGGGGGCCCGAGCAGTACTTC. The V gene is TRBV2, the J gene TRBJ2-7, with 14 bases fitting TRBD2. The CDR3 loop spans 14 amino acids. J gave up 6 bases and V 4 bases, and 2 bases lay outside the gene matches. In germline, CDR1 is SNHLY, CDR2 FYNNEI.

This chain connects TRBV28 to TRBJ2-7; TRBD2 matches 13 bases. This CDR3 contains 14 residues. CDR1 is MDHEN, CDR2 SYDVKM, per germline. V was clipped by 6 bases and J by 3 bases; unmatched bases: 2. DNA of the CDR3: TGTGCCAGCAGGGGACTAGCGGGAATCTACGAGCAGTACTTC. It encodes CASRGLAGIYEQYF.

This chain links TRBV6-6 with TRBJ2-5; weak D call: TRBD2 (6 bases). The V gene lost 0 bases and the J gene lost 5 bases, with 10 bases spanning the gap. Looked up from germline, CDR1 is MNHNY and CDR2 is SVGAGI (reference sequence). The CDR3 is made up of 14 amino acids. CDR3 protein: CASSYSPSEETQYF. The DNA for the CDR3 is TGTGCCAGCAGTTACTCGCCTAGCGAGGAGACCCAGTACTTC.

This clone was counted a few times. V usage is TRBV28 and J usage is TRBJ1-4, with TRBD1 identical over 8 bases. This CDR3 has 17 residues. Germline V gives CDR1 MDHEN, CDR2 SYDVKM. V shed 3 bases, J shed 3 bases, and the junction held 9 bases outside the gene matches. The DNA for the CDR3 is TGTGCCAGCAGTTTCTACCTATCAGGGGGCCCTAATGAAAAACTGTTTTTT. Translating gives CASSFYLSGGPNEKLFF.

This clone was detected once. The rearrangement joins TRBV4-1 to TRBJ2-2; 10 positions match TRBD1. The CDR3 sequence is 17 residues long. Germline V gene lookup returns CDR1 MGHRA and CDR2 YSYEKL. J was trimmed by 1 base and V by 0 bases; bases with no gene match: 2. Here the CDR3 DNA reads TGCGCCAGCAGCCAAGATTGGGACAGGGGGAACACCGGGGAGCTGTTTTTT. It specifies CASSQDWDRGNTGELFF.

To note about this clone: This sample includes further DNA sequences coding for the same CDR3. The genes are TRBV4-1 and TRBJ1-6; TRBD1 is a possible D gene (5 bases). The germline V gene encodes CDR1 MGHRA and CDR2 YSYEKL. The CDR3 contains 18 residues. The ends were cut back, 0 bases at V and 6 bases at J, with 18 bases in the middle. Written as DNA, the CDR3 is TGCGCCAGCAGCCAAGAGGCAGGGTATAGACTTAGTAATTCACCCCTCCACTTT. It is translated as CASSQEAGYRLSNSPLHF.

The V gene is TRBV4-2, the J gene TRBJ1-6; the D gene is possibly TRBD1 (5 bases). The germline CDR1 and CDR2 sequences are LGHNA and YNFKEQ. Trimming took off 0 bases at V and 0 bases at J, with 9 bases between the two ends. This CDR3 has 17 amino acids. The CDR3 here is CASSQEEGASYNSPLHF. For the CDR3, the DNA is TGTGCCAGCAGCCAAGAGGAAGGGGCCTCCTATAATTCACCCCTCCACTTT.

The V and J genes are TRBV7-2 and TRBJ1-4; 7 bases are shared with TRBD1. This CDR3 is built from 15 residues. Germline trimming cut 4 bases from V and 5 bases from J; bases unmatched to any gene: 7. Germline lookup yields CDR1 SGHTA and CDR2 FQGNSA. The CDR3 here is CASSSPTGLNEKLFF. The CDR3, as DNA: TGTGCCAGCAGCTCCCCGACAGGGCTAAATGAAAAACTGTTTTTT.

This chain links TRBV11-2 with TRBJ2-7, with a tentative D call TRBD2 (6 bases). V was shortened by 0 bases and J by 0 bases, with 9 bases between the two germline ends. The CDR3 covers 15 residues. Looked up from germline, CDR1 is SGHAT and CDR2 is FQNNGV. The CDR3 bases are TGTGCCAGCAGCTTAGACATAGCGGTCTCCTACGAGCAGTACTTC. Its protein is CASSLDIAVSYEQYF.

CDR3 loop: CASSLRSGVFRVQYF. In DNA, the CDR3 is TGTGCCAGCAGCTTGCGTTCGGGAGTGTTCCGGGTTCAGTACTTC. V is TRBV5-6 and J is TRBJ2-4; D perhaps matches TRBD2 (6 bases). This CDR3 region has 15 residues. Trimming removed 1 base from V and 11 bases from J, with 19 bases in between. From germline, CDR1 is SGHDT and CDR2 YYEEEE.